Reported below is one T cell receptor beta chain. Allocation to cohorts depended on clinical history reported by the participants. The data originate from a study of blood T cell repertoires in COVID-19. About the research overall: T cells, B-cell-depleted T cells, or PBMCs provided the cDNA or gDNA that served as material.

Some clones are missing from TCRdb's copy, which holds only in-frame ones; the method was immunoSEQ multiplex PCR. The table shows about 150,000 clones, with 87% occurring only once. The TCR sequence derives from a woman in her forties who had been exposed to COVID-19. Sequencing used PBMCs or T cells enriched from blood (not recorded which).

The CDR3 nucleotides read TGTGCCAGCAGTTTTGGAGGTAATTCACCCCTCCACTTT. Translated: CASSFGGNSPLHF. The genes are TRBV27 and TRBJ1-6; D gene ambiguous. CDR3 length: 13 amino acids. V lost 3 bases, J lost 6 bases, and 6 bases lay in between. Germline CDR1 is MNHEY and CDR2 is SMNVEV (reference sequence).